This entry features one T cell receptor beta chain sequence. No antigen is known for it. The germline gene is not matched at one end of the junction; a read error may be the cause. The TCR beta CDR3 regions underwent amplification from RNA transcripts. HTBI-primed first-round RT-PCR preceded second-round multiplex PCR. MiXCR was run by TCRdb on the multiplex PCR reads, yielding one entry per CDR3 protein. Of about 48,000 distinct CDR3 sequences detected, about 50% appear once; the ten largest clones hold approximately 20%. The CDR3 consists of 14 residues. CDR1 is MNHNS and CDR2 is SASEGT in the germline V gene. With a duration under 3 months, ophthalmopathy in the donors showed moderate-to-severe activity, CAS ≥3 and NOSPECS ≥4. Exclusion covered patients with other autoimmune diseases or uncontrolled infections (as well as pregnancy or lactation). This entry comes from a study of Graves' ophthalmopathy and Graves' hyperthyroidism.

Study-wide results and limits: Blood repertoires reportedly contained most expanded thyroid clonotypes above 0.001 frequency. Using a 13-signature model, the authors split ophthalmopathy from stable hyperthyroidism, with 85% to 90% sensitivity and approximately 81% specificity.

The specimen sequenced was peripheral blood. This chain connects TRBV6-1 to TRBJ2-7; D assignment may be TRBD1 or TRBD2 (6 bases each). The sequence came from an adult man with Graves' ophthalmopathy. CDR3: CASNPEGGLYEQYF. The CDR3 DNA is TGTGCTAGCAACCCGGAGGGGGGTTTGTACGAGCAGTACTTC.